The present T cell receptor (beta chain) was sequenced within a study of cytomegalovirus exposure and HLA in healthy donors (dated by TCRdb to the late 2010s). Study-wide context: An earlier analysis of 587 of the donors reported about 260 Gb of sequence data and 100 million to 120 million unique TCR beta sequences obtained from about 179 million T cells. The study aimed to test whether cataloging public T cell receptors could reveal signatures of past pathogen exposure. Because of strong linkage in the cohort, roughly 5 DR-DQ haplotypes were treated as single units for association and clustering. An earlier analysis of some 500 of the donors applied high-throughput TCR beta sequencing to assess whether each TCR beta V gene segment acted as functional or pseudogenic. Rather than using new phenotypic data, the later analysis identified candidate immune exposures from TCR beta sequences and from how often those sequences occurred across donors. Along with the approximately 620-subject first cohort, a separate validation cohort of over 90 different subjects was used. In a later genetic analysis, genome-wide SNP genotypes for about 65% of the roughly 670 donors were used, and that subset was treated as a discovery cohort. About 280 gigabases of sequencing data and about 92 million unique TCR sequences made up an early release that covered around 640 HLA-typed donors. High-throughput TCR immunosequencing, statistical association of individual TCRs with disease status, and machine learning were combined to predict cytomegalovirus infection status. To study patterns of TCR occurrence, a later analysis re-analyzed previously published TCR beta repertoires from around 700 donors and added high-resolution HLA genotyping. Donor age, sex, ethnicity and CMV serostatus were compiled alongside the repertoire data. The study used immunosequencing to profile the T cell repertoires of hundreds of subjects and linked those repertoires to cytomegalovirus serostatus. All discovery cohort repertoires had been generated on a single sequencing platform. On average, roughly 200,000 unique TCR beta nucleotide sequences were sequenced per donor among fewer than 500 genotyped donors of the cohort, with about 19% of those sequences being non-productive. The number of donors typed differed by locus, with about 629-640 for A, B, C, DRB1 and DQB1, more than 500 for DQA1, 600 to 610 for DPA1, and some 440 for DPB1. Among the roughly 390 genotyped donors, about 83% belonged to the genetic ancestry cluster associated with self-reported Caucasian donors. HLA typing included class I and class II loci at four-digit resolution. Broad study findings and their caveats: The study gave a list of about 160 TCR beta chains associated with cytomegalovirus. The authors suggested that the approach could potentially be generalized to other disease states and immunological phenotypes. Linkage disequilibrium might explain the correlated functional status among segregating V segments, but an unknown experimental factor could not be excluded. Compared with equally common non-associated chains, HLA-associated TCR beta chains in a later analysis were more clonally expanded and had lower generation probabilities. In vitro tests confirmed that a few of the cytomegalovirus-associated TCR beta chains recognize cytomegalovirus antigens. The presence/absence analyses assumed that sequencing depth was roughly uniform across donors, and that assumption may not be true. In an earlier analysis of 450 to 750 of the donors, most TCR beta V segments appeared in productive rearrangements about 90% or about 30% of the time, broadly matching IMGT annotations. In a later genetic analysis, fewer N-insertions in productive TCRs were reported among donors in an Asian-associated ancestry cluster than the roughly 700-donor mean. A later analysis found that TCR association rates varied across HLA loci, with DRB1 alleles showing the most associated TCRs and HLA-C alleles the fewest. Across donors, most TCR sequences were observed very rarely, whereas some public TCRs were present in many individuals. A further reported finding was that TCR beta sequences accurately predicted the HLA-A and HLA-B alleles for most subjects in the first cohort. The classifier was reported to diagnose cytomegalovirus status with high specificity and sensitivity in both the original cohort and the validation cohort. For the cohort, immune exposure information was limited to CMV serostatus. In a later genetic analysis, a missense DCLRE1C variant was associated with V-gene and J-gene trimming of TCR beta chains, and the association was replicated in an independent cohort. A cluster of highly shared sequence variants was judged likely to be a technical artifact of the sequencing pipeline. The cohort was sequenced for TCR beta chains only, and without alpha or paired-chain data the features that could be detected were limited. A later analysis reported that several top co-occurrence clusters appeared linked to parvovirus B19, influenza, CMV and Epstein-Barr virus. According to a later analysis, most CMV-associated TCR beta chains appeared to be HLA-restricted, and the HLA associations seemed to be driven largely by CMV exposure. Specific HLA alleles were associated with about 17,000 TCR beta sequences at a false discovery rate of 0.05 in a later analysis. Some IMGT-functional V segments, including TRBV6-2 and TRBV6-3, could not be told apart with the 87-base-pair reads, so those segments were excluded. The earlier analysis of some 540 of the donors excluded over 15 rarely observed V segments, including chromosome 9 orphons, because counts were too low. When HLA alleles, especially DR and DQ, strongly co-occurred, TCR associations were difficult to assign to individual alleles. Because HLA typing was unavailable for some donors at each locus, only the typed subset was used in association tests.

Worth noting for this clone: Its antigen has not been determined. Per-base qualities were not stored, and no clone one base away is much larger.

The germline V gene specifies SNHLY as CDR1 and FYNNEI as CDR2. V is clipped by 10 bases and J by 6 bases, and the sequence between their germline boundaries is 25 bases long. From the cysteine up to the phenylalanine, the CDR3 has a length of 16 residues. Only the CDR3 region is kept as DNA, spanning 48 bases read in frame from base 1. The library came from the immunoSEQ multiplex PCR assay. For the multiplex PCR, a mixture combining 60 forward primers for TCR Vbeta segments and 13 reverse primers for TCR Jbeta segments was used. A multiplex PCR assay on genomic DNA amplified the CDR3 region of rearranged TCR beta genes. The amplified TCR beta libraries were sequenced on the Illumina HiSeq System as 87-base-pair reads. Per the authors' processing: A later analysis counted approximately 84 million unique TCR beta chains across the 650 to 800 repertoires, and roughly 10 million of these chains were shared by at least two donors. Raw reads were error-corrected and collapsed into unique sequences by a nearest-neighbor algorithm in which closely related sequences were merged to remove PCR and sequencing errors. CDR3 sequences were aligned to IMGT reference sequences to assign V, D and J gene segments. For a sequence to be retained, a match of at least six nucleotides was required to both a V gene segment and a J gene segment. Rearrangements were called productive when the CDR3 lacked stop codons and stayed in frame with V and J; all others were non-productive. Following IMGT convention, CDR3 was defined as the stretch from the second conserved V-encoded cysteine up to the conserved J-encoded phenylalanine. The earlier analysis of roughly 590 of the donors excluded any sequence lacking an unambiguous match to a single V gene segment. In an earlier analysis of roughly 600 of the donors, a V segment was called functional when productive rearrangements were above 56.7%, and segregating when the standard deviation between donors exceeded 5%. A statistical classification framework was built for diagnosing cytomegalovirus status from the catalog of TCR beta chain sequences. A later analysis assigned V and J genes by comparing TCR nucleotide sequences with IMGT/GENE-DB human TR gene sequences. A later analysis assigned CDR3 sequences and most-parsimonious VDJ recombination scenarios with the TCRdist pipeline. In a later analysis, each TCR beta chain was defined by its CDR3 amino acid sequence together with its V-gene family, and reads lacking a unique V-gene family were excluded. A later analysis removed 450 to 600 highly shared, low-generation-probability nucleotide sequences to deal with suspected cross-contamination and a sequencing artifact. In a later analysis, a clonal expansion index for each public chain was calculated from normalized within-repertoire ranks of inferred template counts. Generation probabilities in a later analysis came from a VDJ recombination model fitted to out-of-frame rearrangements, and those results were checked against IGoR. A later analysis scored TCR-TCR, TCR-HLA and TCR-CMV co-occurrence with hypergeometric tests, applying a repertoire-size bias correction to TCR pairs. To estimate false discovery rates, a later analysis permuted the HLA or CMV assignments 20 times. In a later analysis, co-occurring TCRs were grouped with DBSCAN, and TCRdist sequence similarity was added when clustering was performed within HLA-allele-positive subsets. Repertoires with fewer than 30,000 or more than 120,000 public chains, plus five repertoires with anomalous nucleotide sharing, were excluded from co-occurrence clustering. TCRdb mirrors the immuneACCESS table, restricted to in-frame sequences. Some clones are absent from its copies; in checked studies, under half trace to an unresolved V gene, and the reason for the others is unknown. The DNA gave D and trimming, while V, J and clone size come from that table. Recorded for this sample are approximately 180,000 clones; 75% to 85% of them occurred a single time. The top ten hold under 2.5% of the sample.

The cohort consisted of fewer than 700 healthy bone marrow donors. At the time of sampling, every cohort member was nominally healthy, though immune exposures that went unrecorded were likely present. The donor tested CMV seronegative and was one of the 352 seronegative cohort members. Each donor provided a peripheral blood sample, and peripheral blood mononuclear cells were used for TCR beta sequencing. Genomic DNA was extracted from the blood cell samples with the Qiagen DNeasy Blood Extraction Kit. The clonotype originates from a woman between 25 and 40 years old in good health and CMV-seronegative. Recombination linked TRBV2 to TRBJ1-5, and possibly TRBD1, on 6 matching bases. The material sequenced was PBMCs. The CDR3 amino acid sequence is: CANSLNRDGRTQPQHF. The nucleotide sequence is given as TGTGCCAACAGCCTAAACAGGGACGGGAGGACTCAGCCCCAGCATTTT.